This T cell receptor (beta chain) stems from a study of cytotoxic CD8 clonotypes in ibrutinib-treated CLL. TCRdb keeps only in-frame clones here, not all; method: immunoSEQ multiplex PCR. The data contain fewer than 90,000 clones, around 83% of them singletons. TCR beta library input comprised roughly 2 micrograms of genomic DNA from cryopreserved PBMCs. Trimming removed 2 bases from V and 1 base from J, with 14 bases in between. Germline assignment: CDR1 SQVTM and CDR2 ANQGSEA. There are 15 residues in the CDR3. This clonotype was sampled from a human donor with chronic lymphocytic leukemia. The source material was PBMCs, sampled before ibrutinib treatment. The chain uses TRBV29-1 and TRBJ2-5, with D possibly being TRBD1 (5 bases). The CDR3 here is CSVESVGVGQETQYF. The CDR3 DNA sequence: TGCAGCGTTGAATCGGTAGGGGTAGGCCAAGAGACCCAGTACTTC.